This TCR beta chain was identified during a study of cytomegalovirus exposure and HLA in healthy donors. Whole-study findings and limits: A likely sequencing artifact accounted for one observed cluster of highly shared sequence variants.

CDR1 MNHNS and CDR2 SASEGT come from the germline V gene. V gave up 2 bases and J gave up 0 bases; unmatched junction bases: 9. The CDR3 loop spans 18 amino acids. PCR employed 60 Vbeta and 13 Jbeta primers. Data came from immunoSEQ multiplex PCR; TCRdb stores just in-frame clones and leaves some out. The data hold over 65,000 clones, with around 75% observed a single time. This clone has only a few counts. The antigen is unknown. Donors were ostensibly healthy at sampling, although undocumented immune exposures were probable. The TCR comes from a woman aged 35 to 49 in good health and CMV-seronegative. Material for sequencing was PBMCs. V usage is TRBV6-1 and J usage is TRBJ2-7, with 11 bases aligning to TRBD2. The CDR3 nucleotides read TGTGCCAGCAGTGAAATTTGGCTAGCGGGAGGACCCTCCTACGAGCAGTACTTC. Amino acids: CASSEIWLAGGPSYEQYF.